This T cell receptor beta chain was documented in a study of beta chain features in type 1 diabetes. Every bit of the isolated RNA underwent reverse transcription, so sequencing read expressed TCRB transcripts. TCRdb's table, derived via immunoSEQ multiplex PCR, lists solely in-frame clones and lacks some. The sample includes hundreds of thousands of clones, 15% to 20% of them seen just once. The CDR3 consists of 15 residues. Germline CDR1 SGHTA, CDR2 FQGNSA. Trimming removed 1 base at V and 0 bases at J, with 7 bases between. Sequencing input: naive CD4+ T cells from blood. The chain joins TRBV7-2 to TRBJ2-1; D uncertain. The clonotype originates from a woman aged 18-30 years in good health. CDR3 nucleotides: TGTGCCAGCAGCTTAGTGGTCTACTCCTACAATGAGCAGTTCTTC. Translated, it gives CASSLVVYSYNEQFF. The whole variable domain, filled in from reference TRBV7-2 and TRBJ2-1, reads GAGVSQSPSNKVTEKGKDVELRCDPISGHTALYWYRQSLGQGLEFLIYFQGNSAPDKSGLPSDRFSAERTGGSVSTLTIQRTQQEDSAVYLCASSLVVYSYNEQFFGPGTRLTVL.